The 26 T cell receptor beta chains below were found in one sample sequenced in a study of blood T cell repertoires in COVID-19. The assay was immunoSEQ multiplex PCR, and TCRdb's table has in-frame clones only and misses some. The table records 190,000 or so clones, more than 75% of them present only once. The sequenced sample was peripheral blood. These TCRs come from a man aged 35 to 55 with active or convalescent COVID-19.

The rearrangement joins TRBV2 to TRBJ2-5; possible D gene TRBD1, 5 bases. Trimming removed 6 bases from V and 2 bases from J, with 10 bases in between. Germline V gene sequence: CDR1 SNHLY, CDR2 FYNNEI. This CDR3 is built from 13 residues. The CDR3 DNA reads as TGTGCCAGCAGGGGGCCGAGTCAAGAGACCCAGTACTTC. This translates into CASRGPSQETQYF.

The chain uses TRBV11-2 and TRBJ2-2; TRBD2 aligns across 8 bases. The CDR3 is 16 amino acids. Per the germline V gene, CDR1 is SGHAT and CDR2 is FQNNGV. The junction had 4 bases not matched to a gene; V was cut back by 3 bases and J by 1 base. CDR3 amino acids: CASSFVAGGNTGELFF. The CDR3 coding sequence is TGTGCCAGCAGCTTTGTTGCGGGGGGGAACACCGGGGAGCTGTTTTTT.

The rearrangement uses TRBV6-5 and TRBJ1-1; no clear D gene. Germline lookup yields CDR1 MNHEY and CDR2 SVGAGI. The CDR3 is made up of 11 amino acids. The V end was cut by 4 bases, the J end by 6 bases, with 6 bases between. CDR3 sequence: CASSSTAEAFF. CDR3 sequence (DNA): TGTGCCAGCAGTTCCACAGCTGAAGCTTTCTTT.

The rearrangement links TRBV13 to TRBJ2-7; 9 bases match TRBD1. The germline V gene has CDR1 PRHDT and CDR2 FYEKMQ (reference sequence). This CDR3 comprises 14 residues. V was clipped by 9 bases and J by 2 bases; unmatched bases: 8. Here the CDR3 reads CASSPGQGAYEQYF. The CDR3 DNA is TGTGCCAGTTCGCCGGGACAGGGTGCCTACGAGCAGTACTTC.

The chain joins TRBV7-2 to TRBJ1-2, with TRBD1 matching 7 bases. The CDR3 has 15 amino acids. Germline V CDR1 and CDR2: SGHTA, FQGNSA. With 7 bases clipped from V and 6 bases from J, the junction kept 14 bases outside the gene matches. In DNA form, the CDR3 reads TGTGCCAGCAACCCTCAAAAACAGGGGTTTGATGGCTACACCTTC. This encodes CASNPQKQGFDGYTF.

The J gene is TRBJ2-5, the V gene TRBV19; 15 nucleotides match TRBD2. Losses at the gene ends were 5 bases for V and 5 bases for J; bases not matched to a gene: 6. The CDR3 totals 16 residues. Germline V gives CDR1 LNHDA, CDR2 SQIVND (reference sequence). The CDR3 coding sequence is TGTGCCAGTAGTCCATGGACTAGCGGGGGGGGTGAGACCCAGTACTTC. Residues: CASSPWTSGGGETQYF.

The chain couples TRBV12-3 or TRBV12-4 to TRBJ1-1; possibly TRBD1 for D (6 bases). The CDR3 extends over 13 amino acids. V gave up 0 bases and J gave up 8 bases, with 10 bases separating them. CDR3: CASSLAGGPEAFF. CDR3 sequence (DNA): TGTGCCAGCAGTTTAGCGGGGGGGCCCGAAGCTTTCTTT.

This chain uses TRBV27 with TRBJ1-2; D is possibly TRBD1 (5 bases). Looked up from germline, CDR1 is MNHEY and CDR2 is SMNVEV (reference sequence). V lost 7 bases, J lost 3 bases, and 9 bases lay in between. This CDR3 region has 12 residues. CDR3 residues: CASKQADYGYTF. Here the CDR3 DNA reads TGTGCCAGCAAACAGGCGGACTATGGCTACACCTTC.

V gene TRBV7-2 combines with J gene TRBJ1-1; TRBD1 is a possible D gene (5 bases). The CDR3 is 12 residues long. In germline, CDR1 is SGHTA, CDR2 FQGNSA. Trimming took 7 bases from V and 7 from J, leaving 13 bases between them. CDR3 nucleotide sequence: TGTGCCAGCACCGGGGGGGGGAGTGAAGCTTTCTTT. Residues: CASTGGGSEAFF.

The CDR3 DNA is TGTGCCAGCAGTTTGACAGGAGGGGGCACCTACGAGCAGTACTTC. Translated: CASSLTGGGTYEQYF. V and J are TRBV27 and TRBJ2-7; possibly TRBD1 for D (7 bases). V lost 3 bases and J lost 2, with 14 bases in between. The CDR3 length is 15 residues. Germline CDR1 is MNHEY and CDR2 is SMNVEV (reference sequence).

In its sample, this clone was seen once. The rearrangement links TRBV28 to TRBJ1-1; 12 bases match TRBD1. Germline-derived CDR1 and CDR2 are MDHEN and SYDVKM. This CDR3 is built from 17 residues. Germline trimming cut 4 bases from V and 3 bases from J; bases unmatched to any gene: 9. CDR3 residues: CASSWPGQGARHTEAFF. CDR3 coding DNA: TGTGCCAGCAGTTGGCCGGGACAGGGGGCGAGGCACACTGAAGCTTTCTTT.

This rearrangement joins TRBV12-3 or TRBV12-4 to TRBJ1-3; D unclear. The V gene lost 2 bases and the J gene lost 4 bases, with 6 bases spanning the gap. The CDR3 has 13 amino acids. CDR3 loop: CASSLFVGNTIYF. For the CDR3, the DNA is TGTGCCAGCAGTTTATTCGTCGGAAACACCATATATTTT.

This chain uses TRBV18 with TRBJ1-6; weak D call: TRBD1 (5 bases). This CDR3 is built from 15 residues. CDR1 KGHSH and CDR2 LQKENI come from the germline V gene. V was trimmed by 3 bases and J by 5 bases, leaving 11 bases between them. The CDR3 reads CASSPGQTDNSPLHF. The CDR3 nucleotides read TGTGCCAGCTCACCGGGGCAGACTGATAATTCACCCCTCCACTTT. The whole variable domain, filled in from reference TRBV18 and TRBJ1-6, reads NAGVMQNPRHLVRRRGQEARLRCSPMKGHSHVYWYRQLPEEGLKFMVYLQKENIIDESGMPKERFSAEFPKEGPSILRIQQVVRGDSAAYFCASSPGQTDNSPLHFGNGTRLTVT.

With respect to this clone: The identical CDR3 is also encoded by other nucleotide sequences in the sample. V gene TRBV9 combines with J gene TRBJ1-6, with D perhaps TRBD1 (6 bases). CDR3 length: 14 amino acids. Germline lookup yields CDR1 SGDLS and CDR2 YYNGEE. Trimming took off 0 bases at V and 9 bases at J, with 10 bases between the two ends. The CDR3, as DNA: TGTGCCAGCAGCGTAGCAGGGGAAAGTTCACCCCTCCACTTT. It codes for CASSVAGESSPLHF. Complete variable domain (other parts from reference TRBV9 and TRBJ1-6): DSGVTQTPKHLITATGQRVTLRCSPRSGDLSVYWYQQSLDQGLQFLIQYYNGEERAKGNILERFSAQQFPDLHSELNLSSLELGDSALYFCASSVAGESSPLHFGNGTRLTVT.

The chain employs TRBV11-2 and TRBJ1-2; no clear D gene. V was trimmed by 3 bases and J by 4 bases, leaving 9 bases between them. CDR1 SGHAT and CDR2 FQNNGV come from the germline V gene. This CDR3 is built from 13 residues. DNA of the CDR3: TGTGCCAGCAGCTTGGAGTCGACCTATGGCTACACCTTC. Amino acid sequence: CASSLESTYGYTF.

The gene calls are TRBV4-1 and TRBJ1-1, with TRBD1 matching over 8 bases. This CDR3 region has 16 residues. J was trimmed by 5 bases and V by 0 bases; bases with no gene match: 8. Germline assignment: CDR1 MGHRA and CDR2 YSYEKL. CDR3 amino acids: CASSQDLARGRTEAFF. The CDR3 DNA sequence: TGCGCCAGCAGCCAAGATCTGGCCAGGGGGCGGACTGAAGCTTTCTTT.

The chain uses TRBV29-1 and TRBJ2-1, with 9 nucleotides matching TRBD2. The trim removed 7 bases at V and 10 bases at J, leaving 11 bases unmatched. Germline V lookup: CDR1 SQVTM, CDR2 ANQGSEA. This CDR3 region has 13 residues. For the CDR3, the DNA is TGCAGCGAGGCGGGGGGGCGGTTCGGCGAGCAGTTCTTC. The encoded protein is CSEAGGRFGEQFF.

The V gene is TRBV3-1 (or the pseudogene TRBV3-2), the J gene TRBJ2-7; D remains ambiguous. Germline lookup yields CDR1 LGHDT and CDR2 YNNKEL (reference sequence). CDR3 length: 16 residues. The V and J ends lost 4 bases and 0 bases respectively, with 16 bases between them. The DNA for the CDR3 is TGTGCCAGCAGCCCCGCTACCGGGTTCAGCTCCTACGAGCAGTACTTC. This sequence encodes CASSPATGFSSYEQYF.

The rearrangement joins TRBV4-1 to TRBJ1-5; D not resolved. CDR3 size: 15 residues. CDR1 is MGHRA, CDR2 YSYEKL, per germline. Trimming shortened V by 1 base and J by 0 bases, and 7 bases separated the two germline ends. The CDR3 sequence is CASSQGQVSNQPQHF. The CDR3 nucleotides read TGCGCCAGCAGCCAAGGTCAGGTTAGCAATCAGCCCCAGCATTTT.

The chain's CDR3 is CASSPGGPEETQYF. CDR3 DNA: TGTGCCAGCTCACCGGGGGGGCCCGAAGAGACCCAGTACTTC. The gene calls are TRBV18 and TRBJ2-5; D is perhaps TRBD2 (7 bases). The V gene lost 3 bases and the J gene lost 3 bases, with 11 bases spanning the gap. In germline, CDR1 is KGHSH, CDR2 LQKENI. The CDR3 consists of 14 residues.

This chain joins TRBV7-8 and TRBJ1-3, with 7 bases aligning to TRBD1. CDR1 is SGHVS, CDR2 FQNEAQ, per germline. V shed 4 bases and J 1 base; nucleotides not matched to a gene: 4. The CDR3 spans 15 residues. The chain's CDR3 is CASSSTGDSGNTIYF. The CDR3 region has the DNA TGTGCCAGCAGCTCCACAGGGGATTCTGGAAACACCATATATTTT. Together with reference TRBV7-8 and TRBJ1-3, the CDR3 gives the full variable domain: GAGVSQSPRYKVAKRGQDVALRCDPISGHVSLFWYQQALGQGPEFLTYFQNEAQLDKSGLPSDRFFAERPEGSVSTLKIQRTQQEDSAVYLCASSSTGDSGNTIYFGEGSWLTVV.

The CDR3 DNA sequence: TGTGCCAGTGGACGACAGGAAGGGAACACTGAAGCTTTCTTT. This gives the protein CASGRQEGNTEAFF. The chain combines TRBV19 with TRBJ1-1; D possibly corresponds to TRBD1 (6 bases). V gave up 8 bases and J gave up 1 base, with 14 bases separating them. Per germline, CDR1 LNHDA and CDR2 SQIVND (reference sequence). CDR3 length equals 14 residues.

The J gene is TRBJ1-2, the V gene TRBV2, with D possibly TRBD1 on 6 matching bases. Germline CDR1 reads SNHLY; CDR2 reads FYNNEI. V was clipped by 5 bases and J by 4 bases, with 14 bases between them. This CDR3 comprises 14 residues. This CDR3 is CASSLGGGGYGYTF. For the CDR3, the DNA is TGTGCCAGCAGTCTTGGGGGAGGGGGCTATGGCTACACCTTC.

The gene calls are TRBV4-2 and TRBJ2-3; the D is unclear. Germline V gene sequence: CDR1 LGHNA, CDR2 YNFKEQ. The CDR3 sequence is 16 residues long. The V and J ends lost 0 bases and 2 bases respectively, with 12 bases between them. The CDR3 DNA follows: TGTGCCAGCAGCCAAGAGGTGGGCTACAACACAGATACGCAGTATTTT. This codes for CASSQEVGYNTDTQYF.

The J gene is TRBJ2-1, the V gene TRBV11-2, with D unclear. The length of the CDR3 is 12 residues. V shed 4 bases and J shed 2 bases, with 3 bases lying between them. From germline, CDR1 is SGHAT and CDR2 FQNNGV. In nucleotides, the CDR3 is TGTGCCAGCAGCTCGGCCTACAATGAGCAGTTCTTC. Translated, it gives CASSSAYNEQFF.

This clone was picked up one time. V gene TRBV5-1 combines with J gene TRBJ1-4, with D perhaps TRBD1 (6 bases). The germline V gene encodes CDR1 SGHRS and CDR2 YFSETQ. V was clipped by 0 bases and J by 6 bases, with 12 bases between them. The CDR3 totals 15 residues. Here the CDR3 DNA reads TGCGCCAGCAGCTTGGTGGGGGCGTCGGATGAAAAACTGTTTTTT. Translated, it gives CASSLVGASDEKLFF. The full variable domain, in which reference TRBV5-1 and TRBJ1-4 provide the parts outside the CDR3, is KAGVTQTPRYLIKTRGQQVTLSCSPISGHRSVSWYQQTPGQGLQFLFEYFSETQRNKGNFPGRFSGRQFSNSRSEMNVSTLELGDSALYLCASSLVGASDEKLFFGSGTQLSVL.